These T cell receptor beta chains were read from a single sample in a study of blood T cell repertoires in COVID-19. Profiling relied on immunoSEQ multiplex PCR, and the TCRdb table lists in-frame clones only, not all of them. The sample lists about 380,000 clones, more than 75% occurring once. Sample: PBMCs or T cells enriched from blood (not recorded which). These receptors were collected from a woman between 18 and 30 years old who had recovered from COVID-19. Both conserved end residues are part of each CDR3. The D gene is left open where the match is weak. Size values are once, few and many counts, or a class for expanded clones, and some rows have none.

abundance: once
j_gene: TRBJ1-5
d_gene: TRBD1
v_gene: TRBV27
CDR3nt: TGTGCCAGCAGTTTGAGGGGGCATGGTCAGCCCCAGCATTTT
CDR3aa: CASSLRGHGQPQHF

abundance: NA
j_gene: TRBJ2-2
d_gene: NA
v_gene: TRBV27
CDR3nt: TGTGCCAGCAGTTTGGAGGGCACCGGGGAGCTGTTTTTT
CDR3aa: CASSLEGTGELFF

abundance: NA
j_gene: TRBJ1-2
d_gene: NA
v_gene: TRBV6-1
CDR3nt: TGTGCCAGCAGTGAAATGCCGGGGAACTATGGCTACACCTTC
CDR3aa: CASSEMPGNYGYTF

abundance: NA
j_gene: TRBJ1-3
d_gene: TRBD1
v_gene: TRBV18
CDR3nt: TGTGCCAGCTCACCACCGGGACAGGGTGGAAACACCATATATTTT
CDR3aa: CASSPPGQGGNTIYF

abundance: once
j_gene: TRBJ1-3
d_gene: TRBD1
v_gene: TRBV19
CDR3nt: TGTGCCAGTAGTGTACCGGGACAGGGAAACACCATATATTTT
CDR3aa: CASSVPGQGNTIYF

abundance: NA
j_gene: TRBJ1-5
d_gene: NA
v_gene: TRBV28
CDR3nt: TGTGCCAGCAGTCCCACGGGACAACTCGTCTATCTCCAGCATTTT
CDR3aa: CASSPTGQLVYLQHF

abundance: NA
j_gene: TRBJ2-7
d_gene: NA
v_gene: TRBV6-2/TRBV6-3
CDR3nt: TGTGCCAGCAGTTACTCGGGGGGTACAGTCGTCTCCTACGAGCAGTACTTC
CDR3aa: CASSYSGGTVVSYEQYF

abundance: NA
j_gene: TRBJ1-2
d_gene: NA
v_gene: TRBV2
CDR3nt: TGTGCCAGCACTTTTTCAGGGGATGCGGGCTACACCTTC
CDR3aa: CASTFSGDAGYTF

abundance: NA
j_gene: TRBJ2-5
d_gene: NA
v_gene: TRBV10-2
CDR3nt: TGCGCCAGCAGTGAGTCCTCCGGGACTTATGAAGAGACCCAGTACTTC
CDR3aa: CASSESSGTYEETQYF

abundance: once
j_gene: TRBJ1-2
d_gene: NA
v_gene: TRBV27
CDR3nt: TGTGCCAGCAGTTTATCACAGGGATGGGCTAACTATGGCTACACCTTC
CDR3aa: CASSLSQGWANYGYTF

abundance: NA
j_gene: TRBJ2-1
d_gene: TRBD2
v_gene: TRBV7-8
CDR3nt: TGTGCCAGCAGCTTATATGCGGGGGGGCATGTCAATGAGCAGTTCTTC
CDR3aa: CASSLYAGGHVNEQFF

abundance: NA
j_gene: TRBJ1-1
d_gene: NA
v_gene: TRBV30
CDR3nt: TGTGCCTGGAGTCTCGACTGGAACACTGAAGCTTTCTTT
CDR3aa: CAWSLDWNTEAFF

abundance: NA
j_gene: TRBJ2-2
d_gene: NA
v_gene: TRBV9
CDR3nt: TGTGCCAGCAGCCCCCAAGGGACTCGCGCATTTGTTGGGGAGCTGTTTTTT
CDR3aa: CASSPQGTRAFVGELFF

abundance: once
j_gene: TRBJ2-1
d_gene: TRBD1
v_gene: TRBV10-3
CDR3nt: TGTGCCATTCGAAACCCGGACAGGGGCTCGAGTGGTGAGCAGTTCTTC
CDR3aa: CAIRNPDRGSSGEQFF

abundance: NA
j_gene: TRBJ2-1
d_gene: TRBD2
v_gene: TRBV7-6
CDR3nt: TGTGCCAGCAGCTTTGGACTAGCGGGGGGCCTCTACAATGAGCAGTTCTTC
CDR3aa: CASSFGLAGGLYNEQFF

abundance: NA
j_gene: TRBJ2-7
d_gene: TRBD1
v_gene: TRBV11-1
CDR3nt: TGTGCCAGCAGGGTCGGGACAGGGAACTACGAGCAGTACTTC
CDR3aa: CASRVGTGNYEQYF

abundance: NA
j_gene: TRBJ2-7
d_gene: NA
v_gene: TRBV3-1/TRBV3-2
CDR3nt: TGTGCCAGCAGCCCCCCGGAGGGGATGACCTACGAGCAGTACTTC
CDR3aa: CASSPPEGMTYEQYF

abundance: NA
j_gene: TRBJ2-1
d_gene: TRBD2
v_gene: TRBV3-1/TRBV3-2
CDR3nt: TGTGCCAGTGGCACTAGCGGGGGATTCAGTGAGCAGTTCTTC
CDR3aa: CASGTSGGFSEQFF

abundance: NA
j_gene: TRBJ2-7
d_gene: NA
v_gene: TRBV7-8
CDR3nt: TGTGCCAGCAGCCGAGTCGGGGTTCCCTACGAGCAGTACTTC
CDR3aa: CASSRVGVPYEQYF

abundance: NA
j_gene: TRBJ1-4
d_gene: TRBD1
v_gene: TRBV30
CDR3nt: TGTGCCTGGAGTGGACAGGGCAGCGGTAATGAAAAACTGTTTTTT
CDR3aa: CAWSGQGSGNEKLFF

abundance: NA
j_gene: TRBJ2-3
d_gene: NA
v_gene: TRBV7-2
CDR3nt: TGTGCCAGCAGCTTAGCCTACACAGATACGCAGTATTTT
CDR3aa: CASSLAYTDTQYF

abundance: NA
j_gene: TRBJ1-6
d_gene: TRBD1
v_gene: TRBV7-8
CDR3nt: TGTGCCAGCAGCTTAATTCAGGGGGCACATAATTCACCCCTCCACTTT
CDR3aa: CASSLIQGAHNSPLHF

abundance: NA
j_gene: TRBJ1-5
d_gene: TRBD1
v_gene: TRBV10-3
CDR3nt: TGTGCCATCCAGGACAGGCTCAATCAGCCCCAGCATTTT
CDR3aa: CAIQDRLNQPQHF

abundance: NA
j_gene: TRBJ2-2
d_gene: TRBD1
v_gene: TRBV6-4
CDR3nt: TGTGCCAGCAGTGGCCAGGGGGCCTTGGACACCGGGGAGCTGTTTTTT
CDR3aa: CASSGQGALDTGELFF

abundance: NA
j_gene: TRBJ1-1
d_gene: NA
v_gene: TRBV6-5
CDR3nt: TGTGCCAGCAGGGGCAGATCCCAGGGTGAAGCTTTCTTT
CDR3aa: CASRGRSQGEAFF

abundance: NA
j_gene: TRBJ1-1
d_gene: TRBD1
v_gene: TRBV11-3
CDR3nt: TGTGCCAGCAGCTTCTTTGGACAGGGGGTACGTCACCGCGAAGCTTTCTTT
CDR3aa: CASSFFGQGVRHREAFF

abundance: once
j_gene: TRBJ2-1
d_gene: NA
v_gene: TRBV2
CDR3nt: TGTGCCAGCAGCACCAGGGGGGTCGATGAGCAGTTCTTC
CDR3aa: CASSTRGVDEQFF

abundance: NA
j_gene: TRBJ1-2
d_gene: NA
v_gene: TRBV25-1
CDR3nt: TGTGCCAGCAGTGAGTCAGGGACACACTATGGCTACACCTTC
CDR3aa: CASSESGTHYGYTF

abundance: few
j_gene: TRBJ1-2
d_gene: NA
v_gene: TRBV3-1/TRBV3-2
CDR3nt: TGTGCCAGCAGCCAGTACCGGAACTATGGCTACACCTTC
CDR3aa: CASSQYRNYGYTF

abundance: NA
j_gene: TRBJ2-7
d_gene: NA
v_gene: TRBV7-8
CDR3nt: TGTGCCAGCAGCCTATCGGGCCCGGGGGAGCAGTACTTC
CDR3aa: CASSLSGPGEQYF

abundance: once
j_gene: TRBJ1-4
d_gene: NA
v_gene: TRBV29-1
CDR3nt: TGCAGCGTGGCAGAATTCCCTAATGAAAAACTGTTTTTT
CDR3aa: CSVAEFPNEKLFF

abundance: NA
j_gene: TRBJ2-7
d_gene: NA
v_gene: TRBV15
CDR3nt: TGTGCCACCAGCAGCCTGGACAGTTACGAGCAGTACTTC
CDR3aa: CATSSLDSYEQYF

abundance: once
j_gene: TRBJ1-3
d_gene: NA
v_gene: TRBV30
CDR3nt: TGTGCCTGGAGTGCAGATCTCTCTGGAAACACCATATATTTT
CDR3aa: CAWSADLSGNTIYF